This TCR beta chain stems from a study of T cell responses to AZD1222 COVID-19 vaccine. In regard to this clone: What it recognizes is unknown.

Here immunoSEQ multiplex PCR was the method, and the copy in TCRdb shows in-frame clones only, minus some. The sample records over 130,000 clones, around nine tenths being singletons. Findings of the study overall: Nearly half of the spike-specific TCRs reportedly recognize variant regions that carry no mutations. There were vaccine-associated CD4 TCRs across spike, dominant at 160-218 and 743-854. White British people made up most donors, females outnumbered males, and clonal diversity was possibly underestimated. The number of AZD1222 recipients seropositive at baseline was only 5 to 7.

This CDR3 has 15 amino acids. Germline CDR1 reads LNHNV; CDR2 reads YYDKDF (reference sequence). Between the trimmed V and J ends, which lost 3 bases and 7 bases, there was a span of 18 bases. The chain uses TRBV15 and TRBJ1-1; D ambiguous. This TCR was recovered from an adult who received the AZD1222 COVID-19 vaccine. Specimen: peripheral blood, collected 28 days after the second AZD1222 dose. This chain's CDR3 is CATSRDHTGVGEAFF. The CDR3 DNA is TGTGCCACCAGCAGGGACCACACGGGAGTCGGTGAAGCTTTCTTT.